Given below is one T cell receptor beta chain in context. The antigen is not known. This sample was included in a study of cytomegalovirus exposure and HLA in healthy donors. Study at large: Unique TCR beta sequences numbering approximately 120 million came from some 200 million T cells in an earlier analysis. Findings of the study overall: Presence/absence analyses supposed approximately even sequencing depth among donors. For cytomegalovirus status, the classifier reportedly gave diagnoses with high specificity and sensitivity. As a later analysis showed, several of the most significant clusters appeared to be linked to common viral pathogens.

The V gene's germline CDR1 is SNHLY and CDR2 FYNNEI. V lost 6 bases, J lost 1 base, and 10 bases stayed unmatched. The CDR3 consists of 17 residues. Primers included in the PCR were 60 Vbeta and 13 Jbeta primers. The protocol was immunoSEQ multiplex PCR, while the TCRdb copy is restricted to in-frame clones and leaves out a portion. The table has 150,000 to 200,000 clones, about four fifths seen once. The origin of this receptor is a male donor in good health and CMV-seronegative. This chain connects TRBV2 to TRBJ2-1; 9 nucleotides align to TRBD2. Sequencing was carried out using PBMCs. In DNA form, the CDR3 reads TGTGCCAGCAGCGATCCCGATAGCGGGAGTTCCTACAATGAGCAGTTCTTC. It encodes CASSDPDSGSSYNEQFF.